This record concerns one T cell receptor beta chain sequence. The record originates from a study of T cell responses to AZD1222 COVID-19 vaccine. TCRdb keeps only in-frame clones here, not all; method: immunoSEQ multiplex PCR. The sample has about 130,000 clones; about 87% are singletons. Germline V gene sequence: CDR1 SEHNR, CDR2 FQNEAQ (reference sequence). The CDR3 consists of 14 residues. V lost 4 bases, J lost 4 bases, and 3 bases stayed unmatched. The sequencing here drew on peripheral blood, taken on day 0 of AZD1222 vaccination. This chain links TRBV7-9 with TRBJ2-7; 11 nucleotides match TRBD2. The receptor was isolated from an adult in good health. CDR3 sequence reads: CASSWGLADYEQYF. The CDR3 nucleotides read TGTGCCAGCAGCTGGGGACTAGCGGATTACGAGCAGTACTTC.